Listed below are T cell receptor beta chains from one sample, sequenced in a study of blood T cell repertoires in COVID-19. Method: immunoSEQ multiplex PCR; TCRdb's copy keeps in-frame clones and lacks some. The table has about 150,000 clones, 86% seen once. Sequencing was performed on peripheral blood. These receptors were taken from a man aged 45 to 65 with active or convalescent COVID-19. The CDR3 runs from the conserved cysteine through the conserved F or W. D genes are given only for firm matches. Clone size is shown for a subset of rows, as once, few, many or a class of expanded clone.

j_call: TRBJ2-1; d_call: NA; clone_size: NA; v_call: TRBV9; cdr3_nt: TGTGCCAGCAGCGTAGGCGGAACCTCCTACAATGAGCAGTTCTTC; cdr3_aa: CASSVGGTSYNEQFF
j_call: TRBJ2-3; d_call: TRBD1; clone_size: NA; v_call: TRBV5-1; cdr3_nt: TGCGCCAGCAGCTTGGACAGGGGGAGAGATACGCAGTATTTT; cdr3_aa: CASSLDRGRDTQYF
j_call: TRBJ2-2; d_call: NA; clone_size: NA; v_call: TRBV12-3/TRBV12-4; cdr3_nt: TGTGCCAGCAGTTTGTGGGCCTCCGGGGAGCTGTTTTTT; cdr3_aa: CASSLWASGELFF
j_call: TRBJ1-5; d_call: TRBD1; clone_size: NA; v_call: TRBV6-4; cdr3_nt: TGTGCCAGCAGCGTTGGACAGGGGGATCAGCCCCAGCATTTT; cdr3_aa: CASSVGQGDQPQHF
j_call: TRBJ1-5; d_call: NA; clone_size: few; v_call: TRBV19; cdr3_nt: TGTGCCAGTAGTATTCCCAGGGATAGCAATCAGCCCCAGCATTTT; cdr3_aa: CASSIPRDSNQPQHF
j_call: TRBJ2-1; d_call: NA; clone_size: NA; v_call: TRBV6-5; cdr3_nt: TGTGCCAGCAGGCGGGATTTTTCCTACAATGAGCAGTTCTTC; cdr3_aa: CASRRDFSYNEQFF
j_call: TRBJ2-7; d_call: NA; clone_size: NA; v_call: TRBV9; cdr3_nt: TGTGCCAGCAGCCCAAACGGTTACGAGCAGTACTTC; cdr3_aa: CASSPNGYEQYF
j_call: TRBJ1-6; d_call: NA; clone_size: once; v_call: TRBV5-6; cdr3_nt: TGTGCCAGCAGCTTGGTACAGGGCGATTCACCCCTCCACTTT; cdr3_aa: CASSLVQGDSPLHF
j_call: TRBJ1-2; d_call: NA; clone_size: NA; v_call: TRBV9; cdr3_nt: TGTGCCAGCTCCTTAAACTATGGCTACACCTTC; cdr3_aa: CASSLNYGYTF
j_call: TRBJ2-7; d_call: TRBD1; clone_size: NA; v_call: TRBV6-5; cdr3_nt: TGTGCCAGCAGCCGAACGACAGGGGGTTACGAGCAGTACTTC; cdr3_aa: CASSRTTGGYEQYF
j_call: TRBJ2-1; d_call: TRBD2; clone_size: NA; v_call: TRBV7-2; cdr3_nt: TGTGCCAGCAGACCCGGGACTAGCGTCCACAATGAGCAGTTCTTC; cdr3_aa: CASRPGTSVHNEQFF
j_call: TRBJ2-7; d_call: NA; clone_size: NA; v_call: TRBV6-6; cdr3_nt: TGTGCCAGCACCCCAGGGTTGGGCTACGAGCAGTACTTC; cdr3_aa: CASTPGLGYEQYF
j_call: TRBJ1-1; d_call: NA; clone_size: NA; v_call: TRBV6-5; cdr3_nt: TGTGCCAGCAGACCGGACAGTTACACTGAAGCTTTCTTT; cdr3_aa: CASRPDSYTEAFF
j_call: TRBJ1-3; d_call: NA; clone_size: NA; v_call: TRBV6-1; cdr3_nt: TGTGCCAGCAGTGAAGAGGGGGAAGAGAAGGTTTTT; cdr3_aa: CASSEEGEEKVF
j_call: TRBJ2-7; d_call: TRBD2; clone_size: NA; v_call: TRBV6-6; cdr3_nt: TGTGCCAGCAGTTACGGTGCGGCGGGAGTCTCCGAGCAGTACTTC; cdr3_aa: CASSYGAAGVSEQYF
j_call: TRBJ2-5; d_call: TRBD2; clone_size: NA; v_call: TRBV7-9; cdr3_nt: TGTGCCAGCAGCAGCGGTAGCGGGAGTCGGAAGACCCAGTACTTC; cdr3_aa: CASSSGSGSRKTQYF
j_call: TRBJ1-5; d_call: TRBD1; clone_size: NA; v_call: TRBV3-1/TRBV3-2; cdr3_nt: TGTGCCAGCAGCCCTGGACAGGGACGTCAGCCCCAGCATTTT; cdr3_aa: CASSPGQGRQPQHF
j_call: TRBJ2-3; d_call: TRBD2; clone_size: NA; v_call: TRBV7-6; cdr3_nt: TGTGCCAGCAGCTCAGGACTAGCGGGTTACACAGATACGCAGTATTTT; cdr3_aa: CASSSGLAGYTDTQYF
j_call: TRBJ2-7; d_call: TRBD1; clone_size: once; v_call: TRBV18; cdr3_nt: TGTGCCAGCTCACCTAAACAGTTGACAGGGATCGAGCAGTACTTC; cdr3_aa: CASSPKQLTGIEQYF
j_call: TRBJ2-7; d_call: NA; clone_size: NA; v_call: TRBV6-5; cdr3_nt: TGTGCCAGCAGTTACTCGGTGGGGTCGCCTAGCATCGAGCAGTACTTC; cdr3_aa: CASSYSVGSPSIEQYF
j_call: TRBJ2-3; d_call: TRBD2; clone_size: NA; v_call: TRBV24-1; cdr3_nt: TGTGCCACCAAAGCGGGGGGAACAGATACGCAGTATTTT; cdr3_aa: CATKAGGTDTQYF
j_call: TRBJ1-2; d_call: NA; clone_size: NA; v_call: TRBV6-5; cdr3_nt: TGTGCCAGCATCTTAGCCGCGGGTCAATCTTCGGGCTACACCTTC; cdr3_aa: CASILAAGQSSGYTF
j_call: TRBJ1-1; d_call: NA; clone_size: NA; v_call: TRBV14; cdr3_nt: TGTGCCAGCAGTCAGAATGAAGTGAACACTGAAGCTTTCTTT; cdr3_aa: CASSQNEVNTEAFF
j_call: TRBJ1-5; d_call: NA; clone_size: NA; v_call: TRBV4-3; cdr3_nt: TGCGCCAGCAGCCAAGATGTCGGGGTGGGTCAGCCCCAGCATTTT; cdr3_aa: CASSQDVGVGQPQHF
j_call: TRBJ2-1; d_call: NA; clone_size: NA; v_call: TRBV20-1; cdr3_nt: TGCAGTGCCAAGCTCAATGAGCAGTTCTTC; cdr3_aa: CSAKLNEQFF
j_call: TRBJ1-2; d_call: TRBD1; clone_size: NA; v_call: TRBV4-1; cdr3_nt: TGCGCCAGCAGCCGGGCGGGACAGGCTCCCGGGTATGGCTACACCTTC; cdr3_aa: CASSRAGQAPGYGYTF
j_call: TRBJ1-5; d_call: NA; clone_size: NA; v_call: TRBV4-1; cdr3_nt: TGCGCCAGCAGCCAACTTACTTTGGTCCAGCCCCAGCATTTT; cdr3_aa: CASSQLTLVQPQHF
j_call: TRBJ2-7; d_call: NA; clone_size: once; v_call: TRBV24-1; cdr3_nt: TGTGCCACCCTCTACGAGCAGTACTTC; cdr3_aa: CATLYEQYF
j_call: TRBJ1-6; d_call: NA; clone_size: NA; v_call: TRBV25-1; cdr3_nt: TGTGCCAGCAGTGAATACCGGGGAACGGATAATTCACCCCTCCACTTT; cdr3_aa: CASSEYRGTDNSPLHF
j_call: TRBJ2-1; d_call: NA; clone_size: NA; v_call: TRBV29-1; cdr3_nt: TGCAGCGTTGTGAGGGCTTCATCCTACAATGAGCAGTTCTTC; cdr3_aa: CSVVRASSYNEQFF
j_call: TRBJ1-4; d_call: TRBD1; clone_size: NA; v_call: TRBV30; cdr3_nt: TGTGCCTGGAGTGTAAAGGGGGCAGGGGAAAAACTGTTTTTT; cdr3_aa: CAWSVKGAGEKLFF
j_call: TRBJ2-1; d_call: NA; clone_size: NA; v_call: TRBV3-1/TRBV3-2; cdr3_nt: TGTGCCAGCAGCCGAGACCTTACTGTTCCCAATGAGCAGTTCTTC; cdr3_aa: CASSRDLTVPNEQFF
j_call: TRBJ2-7; d_call: NA; clone_size: NA; v_call: TRBV19; cdr3_nt: TGTGCCAGTAGTACCGGGGAGAGGACCGGGTTCTCCTACGAGCAGTACTTC; cdr3_aa: CASSTGERTGFSYEQYF
j_call: TRBJ2-1; d_call: TRBD2; clone_size: many; v_call: TRBV4-2; cdr3_nt: TGTGCCAGCAGCCAAGATCTGGCTAGCGGGAACGATGAGCAGTTCTTC; cdr3_aa: CASSQDLASGNDEQFF
j_call: TRBJ1-6; d_call: TRBD1; clone_size: NA; v_call: TRBV7-9; cdr3_nt: TGTGCCAGCAGCCCCTACGGGACAGGCTTTAATTCACCCCTCCACTTT; cdr3_aa: CASSPYGTGFNSPLHF
j_call: TRBJ1-1; d_call: TRBD1; clone_size: NA; v_call: TRBV15; cdr3_nt: TGTGCCACCAGCTTTGAAACAGGGGCGAACACTGAAGCTTTCTTT; cdr3_aa: CATSFETGANTEAFF
j_call: TRBJ2-3; d_call: NA; clone_size: NA; v_call: TRBV7-9; cdr3_nt: TGTGCCAGCAGCTTACCAGCGGACACAGATACGCAGTATTTT; cdr3_aa: CASSLPADTDTQYF
j_call: TRBJ1-2; d_call: TRBD1; clone_size: NA; v_call: TRBV6-6; cdr3_nt: TGTGCCAGCAGTTACGGCAGACAGGGGGCCACTGGCTACACCTTC; cdr3_aa: CASSYGRQGATGYTF
j_call: TRBJ1-5; d_call: TRBD1; clone_size: NA; v_call: TRBV7-2; cdr3_nt: TGTGCCAGCAGCTCACAGGGGAATCAGCCCCAGCATTTT; cdr3_aa: CASSSQGNQPQHF
j_call: TRBJ1-5; d_call: TRBD1; clone_size: once; v_call: TRBV7-2; cdr3_nt: TGTGCCAGCAGTCCTCCGGGACAGAATCAGCCCCAGCATTTT; cdr3_aa: CASSPPGQNQPQHF
j_call: TRBJ1-1; d_call: NA; clone_size: NA; v_call: TRBV6-5; cdr3_nt: TGTGCCAGCAGACACGGACAGGAAGCTTTCTTT; cdr3_aa: CASRHGQEAFF
j_call: TRBJ2-5; d_call: NA; clone_size: NA; v_call: TRBV3-1/TRBV3-2; cdr3_nt: TGTGCCAGCAGCCAGGGACAACGACTGGGGACCCAGTACTTC; cdr3_aa: CASSQGQRLGTQYF
j_call: TRBJ2-1; d_call: NA; clone_size: NA; v_call: TRBV11-3; cdr3_nt: TGTGCCAGCAGCTTAGGAGCGGATCACAATGAGCAGTTCTTC; cdr3_aa: CASSLGADHNEQFF
j_call: TRBJ1-5; d_call: NA; clone_size: few; v_call: TRBV25-1; cdr3_nt: TGTGCCAGCAGTGACCGCGGCCCTCAGCCCCAGCATTTT; cdr3_aa: CASSDRGPQPQHF